This T cell receptor (beta chain) was retrieved from a study of T-cell reconstitution after alpha-beta-depleted transplantation in children. Trimming took 4 bases from V and 2 from J, leaving 9 bases between them. This CDR3 has 14 residues. Germline V gene data show CDR1 as MDHEN and CDR2 as SYDVKM. Unique molecular identifiers were incorporated into the prepared TCRbeta library. TCRdb re-analysed the PCR reads in MiXCR, keeping a single row per CDR3 protein. The profile shows almost 600,000 distinct CDR3 sequences, 25% to 30% of them singletons. This clonotype was seen only a few times. The antigen remains unidentified. Notes on the study in general: Some patients' high day-60 TCRbeta diversity was traced to surviving recipient T cells and thymic progenitors. About two months after transplant, alpha-beta T cells reportedly came from several hundred expanded graft clones. T cells produced anew were the main source of T-cell counts and diversity one year after transplant.

This receptor was identified in a boy in the first two years of life with Wiskott-Aldrich syndrome, due to receive a stem cell transplant. This rearrangement joins TRBV28 to TRBJ1-3; tentatively, D is TRBD1 (5 bases). The specimen comprised PBMCs, sampled before TCRalphabeta/CD19-depleted stem cell transplant. The CDR3: CASSSPGAGNTIYF. The CDR3 DNA reads TGTGCCAGCAGTTCTCCGGGGGCTGGAAACACCATATATTTT.